The 20 T cell receptor beta chains given below trace back to one sample, sequenced in a study of T cell changes during pregnancy in multiple sclerosis. Method: immunoSEQ multiplex PCR; TCRdb's copy keeps in-frame clones and lacks some. The data contain some 20,000 clones, approximately 91% of them singletons. The sequences come from CD8+ T cells from peripheral blood mononuclear cells, collected after pregnancy. These receptors all come from a female donor in good health, enrolled as a control in a pregnancy study.

The CDR3 is CASIHTGDFSNQPQHF. CDR3 coding DNA: TGTGCCAGTATCCACACAGGCGACTTTAGCAATCAGCCCCAGCATTTT. The V gene is TRBV19, the J gene TRBJ1-5; D perhaps matches TRBD1 (5 bases). Germline V gene data show CDR1 as LNHDA and CDR2 as SQIVND (reference sequence). The CDR3 extends over 16 amino acids. V lost 7 bases, J lost 0 bases, and 16 bases lay in between.

V and J are TRBV6-1 and TRBJ2-3, with 8 positions matching TRBD1. Unmatched junction bases numbered 10, after V lost 4 bases and J lost 4 bases. CDR3 size: 16 residues. Looked up from germline, CDR1 is MNHNS and CDR2 is SASEGT. For the CDR3, the DNA is TGTGCCAGCAGTGTCGACAGGGGAAGTGGGGCAGATACGCAGTATTTT. Amino acids: CASSVDRGSGADTQYF.

The chain uses TRBV7-2 and TRBJ2-7; D ambiguous. This CDR3 region has 13 residues. Per the germline V gene, CDR1 is SGHTA and CDR2 is FQGNSA. V lost 5 bases, J lost 0 bases, and 8 bases lay in between. The CDR3 DNA is TGTGCCAGCAGCAAGAAGCCCTCCTACGAGCAGTACTTC. Translation gives CASSKKPSYEQYF.

This CDR3 is CASSYRENEQFF. CDR3 coding DNA: TGTGCCAGCAGTTACAGGGAGAATGAGCAGTTCTTC. The chain carries TRBV21-1 and TRBJ2-1; TRBD1, as called in the table, went unchecked against the DNA. TRBV21-1 is deemed a pseudogene. This CDR3 region has 12 residues.

The chain uses TRBV5-5 and TRBJ2-7; D is possibly TRBD1 (5 bases). CDR3 length: 14 amino acids. V dropped 5 bases and J dropped 1 base, with 13 bases sitting between them. Per germline, CDR1 SGHKS and CDR2 YYEKEE (reference sequence). The CDR3 is CASSFGQGSYEQYF. The CDR3 bases are TGTGCCAGCAGTTTCGGCCAGGGTTCCTACGAGCAGTACTTC. The full variable domain, with the rest looked up from reference TRBV5-5 and TRBJ2-7, is DAGVTQSPTHLIKTRGQQVTLRCSPISGHKSVSWYQQVLGQGPQFIFQYYEKEERGRGNFPDRFSARQFPNYSSELNVNALLLGDSALYLCASSFGQGSYEQYFGPGTRLTVT.

The V gene is TRBV7-9, the J gene TRBJ2-7, with D maybe TRBD2 (6 bases). The V end was cut by 5 bases, the J end by 3 bases, with 17 bases between. This CDR3 has 15 amino acids. Per germline, CDR1 SEHNR and CDR2 FQNEAQ (reference sequence). The CDR3 is CASSQDLGDFYEQYF. The CDR3 nucleotides read TGTGCCAGCAGCCAAGATTTAGGGGACTTCTACGAGCAGTACTTC.

The rearrangement uses TRBV2 and TRBJ2-3; 14 positions agree with TRBD2. Germline V lookup: CDR1 SNHLY, CDR2 FYNNEI. J gave up 4 bases and V 6 bases, and 12 bases lay outside the gene matches. This CDR3 has 18 residues. For the CDR3, the DNA is TGTGCCAGCAGACCTCCGGGACTAGCGGGGGAAGTGCCAGATACGCAGTATTTT. The encoded protein is CASRPPGLAGEVPDTQYF.

The rearrangement joins TRBV10-3 to TRBJ2-1; 7 bases line up with TRBD2. In germline, CDR1 is ENHRY, CDR2 SYGVKD. V lost 11 bases and J lost 3; bases outside the gene matches: 4. The CDR3 covers 12 residues. Written as DNA, the CDR3 is TGTGCCGCGTGGGGGGGCTACAATGAGCAGTTCTTC. It yields the protein CAAWGGYNEQFF.

This chain links TRBV19 with TRBJ1-2; maybe TRBD1 (5 bases). The CDR3 is 15 amino acids. V was cut by 3 bases and J by 4 bases, with 15 bases left in between. Looked up from germline, CDR1 is LNHDA and CDR2 is SQIVND (reference sequence). CDR3 DNA sequence: TGTGCCAGTAGTATGGAGACAGTCGACTCCTATGGCTACACCTTC. Translating gives CASSMETVDSYGYTF.

The J gene is TRBJ2-5, the V gene TRBV7-2; no firm D call. Trimming shortened V by 2 bases and J by 3 bases, and 13 bases separated the two germline ends. Germline CDR1 reads SGHTA; CDR2 reads FQGNSA. This CDR3 comprises 15 residues. The CDR3 sequence is CASSLNSFREETQYF. As DNA, the CDR3 is TGTGCCAGCAGCTTAAATAGCTTTCGAGAAGAGACCCAGTACTTC.

This chain links TRBV12-5 with TRBJ1-5, with a tentative D call TRBD1 (6 bases). Trimming pared 1 base from V and 0 bases from J, leaving 10 bases between. This CDR3 contains 16 residues. Germline CDR1 is LGHNT and CDR2 is FRNRAP. The CDR3 DNA follows: TGTGCTAGTGGTTTGGACAGGGTTTCTAGCAATCAGCCCCAGCATTTT. This codes for CASGLDRVSSNQPQHF.

This rearrangement joins TRBV5-1 to TRBJ2-3; 9 bases match TRBD2. The CDR3 totals 16 residues. Looked up from germline, CDR1 is SGHRS and CDR2 is YFSETQ. J lost 1 base, V lost 0 bases, and 3 bases had no gene match. This CDR3 is CASSLEAGGGTDTQYF. The DNA of the CDR3 is TGCGCCAGCAGCTTGGAGGCGGGAGGGGGCACAGATACGCAGTATTTT.

The chain recombines TRBV4-1 with TRBJ1-4, with 9 bases matching TRBD1. With V trimmed by 3 bases and J by 7 bases, 6 bases remained unmatched. CDR3 length: 15 residues. In germline, CDR1 is MGHRA, CDR2 YSYEKL. The CDR3 nucleotides read TGCGCCAGCAGCCAGGGACAGGGAGTAAGTGAAAAACTGTTTTTT. It translates to CASSQGQGVSEKLFF.

The rearrangement joins TRBV6-5 to TRBJ1-2, with D hard to call. The V gene lost 4 bases and the J gene lost 4 bases, with 13 bases spanning the gap. The CDR3 has 14 amino acids. Germline CDR1 MNHEY, CDR2 SVGAGI. The CDR3 DNA is TGTGCCAGCAGTTTCGAGGGCGCGGGCTATGGCTACACCTTC. Residues: CASSFEGAGYGYTF.

The DNA for the CDR3 is TGTGCCAGCAGCTCCCGGACTAGCCGGGAGTTAAAAGAGACCCAGTACTTC. This codes for CASSSRTSRELKETQYF. The chain combines TRBV11-2 with TRBJ2-5; 8 bases are shared with TRBD2. Germline CDR1 reads SGHAT; CDR2 reads FQNNGV. This CDR3 region has 17 residues. The trim removed 4 bases at V and 3 bases at J, leaving 13 bases unmatched.

CDR3 DNA: TGCAGCGCGGACTCCACTGGAAACACCATATATTTT. Translated, it gives CSADSTGNTIYF. The chain links TRBV29-1 to TRBJ1-3; no clear D. The CDR3 has 12 residues. Between the trimmed V and J ends, which lost 7 bases and 2 bases, there was a span of 9 bases. Germline loops: CDR1 SQVTM, CDR2 ANQGSEA. Filled out from reference TRBV29-1 and TRBJ1-3, the complete variable domain reads SAVISQKPSRDICQRGTSLTIQCQVDSQVTMMFWYRQQPGQSLTLIATANQGSEATYESGFVIDKFPISRPNLTFSTLTVSNMSPEDSSIYLCSADSTGNTIYFGEGSWLTVV.

This chain links TRBV12-5 with TRBJ1-2, with D perhaps TRBD1 (5 bases). V dropped 1 base and J dropped 5 bases, with 11 bases sitting between them. This CDR3 spans 14 amino acids. Germline lookup yields CDR1 LGHNT and CDR2 FRNRAP. The CDR3 loop reads CASGLGGGAYGYTF. The DNA for the CDR3 is TGTGCTAGTGGTTTGGGAGGAGGGGCATATGGCTACACCTTC.

The V gene is TRBV4-1, the J gene TRBJ2-1; D ambiguous. Germline V lookup: CDR1 MGHRA, CDR2 YSYEKL. The CDR3 totals 13 residues. V lost 0 bases to trimming and J lost 8 bases, with 8 bases between them. The CDR3 loop is CASSQELSYEQFF. For the CDR3, the DNA is TGCGCCAGCAGCCAAGAGTTGAGCTATGAGCAGTTCTTC.

J is TRBJ2-7 and V is TRBV7-9, with 10 bases aligning to TRBD2. The CDR3 totals 16 residues. V dropped 5 bases and J dropped 1; count of bases not matched to a gene: 8. CDR1 and CDR2 (germline): SEHNR, FQNEAQ (reference sequence). The CDR3 nucleotides are TGTGCCAGCAGCAGCTCTAGCGGGGGAACTTCCTACGAGCAGTACTTC. This sequence encodes CASSSSSGGTSYEQYF.

This chain connects TRBV7-2 to TRBJ2-5; D is perhaps TRBD2 (5 bases). V was cut by 6 bases and J by 2 bases, with 16 bases left in between. This CDR3 is built from 15 residues. Germline V CDR1 and CDR2: SGHTA, FQGNSA. CDR3 residues: CASSSRTLPQETQYF. The DNA of the CDR3 is TGTGCCAGCAGTTCACGGACTCTACCGCAAGAGACCCAGTACTTC.